Listed here are 30 T cell receptor beta chains from one sample, sequenced in a study of CD8+CD57+ T cells in acquired aplastic anemia. TCR beta VDJ and CDR3 were profiled, and genomic DNA was the template. TCRdb called the reads again in MiXCR, with one record for every CDR3 protein. The sample records about 120,000 distinct CDR3 sequences, 30% to 45% being singletons. Flow cytometry had shown expanded CD8+CD57+ cells in the patients chosen for sequencing. The sequenced material came from sorted CD4+, CD8+, or CD8+CD57+ T cells (not recorded which) from PBMCs. Source of these receptors: a human donor with aplastic anemia.

This rearrangement joins TRBV4-1 to TRBJ2-7; no reliable D call. CDR3 length equals 13 residues. The ends were cut back, 4 bases at V and 6 bases at J, with 13 bases in the middle. Germline CDR1 MGHRA, CDR2 YSYEKL. CDR3 DNA sequence: TGCGCCAGCAGCCCGGGCCTGCTCGTCGAGCAGTACTTC. It yields the protein CASSPGLLVEQYF.

This chain uses TRBV20-1 with TRBJ2-1, with 8 bases aligning to TRBD2. V was clipped by 5 bases and J by 6 bases; unmatched bases: 9. Germline CDR1 DFQATT, CDR2 SNEGSKA (reference sequence). The CDR3 has 14 residues. The CDR3 bases are TGCAGTGCTCAGCGGGAGTATGGTGCCAATGAGCAGTTCTTC. Translation gives CSAQREYGANEQFF.

This clonotype was seen at least ten times. The J gene is TRBJ2-6, the V gene TRBV7-6; 9 bases match TRBD1. Germline values: CDR1 SGHVS, CDR2 FNYEAQ. This CDR3 is built from 18 residues. Losses at the gene ends were 5 bases for V and 0 bases for J; bases not matched to a gene: 8. The DNA for the CDR3 is TGTGCCAGCAGCCCAACCGGGACAGGGACCTCTGGGGCCAACGTCCTGACTTTC. It is translated as CASSPTGTGTSGANVLTF.

This clonotype was counted many times. V gene TRBV12-3 or TRBV12-4 combines with J gene TRBJ2-1, with 9 bases aligning to TRBD2. V shed 7 bases and J 13 bases; nucleotides not matched to a gene: 11. The length of the CDR3 is 13 residues. CDR3 in amino acids: CASTLLSGSRQFF. The CDR3, as DNA: TGTGCCAGCACCCTTCTTAGCGGGAGCAGACAGTTCTTC.

This clonotype was recorded many times. The chain recombines TRBV6-1 with TRBJ1-4; D remains unclear. Germline CDR1 MNHNS, CDR2 SASEGT. V was shortened by 1 base and J by 10 bases, with 4 bases between the two germline ends. This CDR3 has 11 amino acids. The CDR3 loop is CASSEGVKLFF. The CDR3 coding sequence is TGTGCCAGCAGTGAAGGGGTAAAACTGTTTTTT.

The V gene is TRBV9, the J gene TRBJ2-7; 7 bases line up with TRBD1. The CDR3 loop spans 12 amino acids. The germline V gene encodes CDR1 SGDLS and CDR2 YYNGEE. With 3 bases clipped from V and 6 bases from J, the junction kept 3 bases outside the gene matches. The CDR3 here is CASSGQGSEQYF. CDR3 nucleotides: TGTGCCAGCAGCGGACAGGGCAGCGAGCAGTACTTC.

There are many counts of this clonotype. The genes are TRBV19 and TRBJ1-5; the D is unclear. V lost 1 base and J 9 bases, leaving 19 bases between the germline ends. Germline lookup yields CDR1 LNHDA and CDR2 SQIVND (reference sequence). CDR3 length equals 16 residues. CDR3 amino acids: CASSIVPAFTNGPQHF. The CDR3 region has the DNA TGTGCCAGTAGTATAGTCCCAGCCTTCACCAATGGGCCCCAGCATTTT.

This clonotype was recorded at least ten times. This could be a read error, since a much larger clone is one nucleotide away. This chain uses TRBV7-9 with TRBJ1-2; D unclear. CDR1 and CDR2 (germline): SEHNR, FQNEAQ (reference sequence). The CDR3 loop spans 13 amino acids. CDR3 amino acids: CGSSLQKNYGYTF. CDR3 nucleotides: TGTGGCAGCAGCTTACAGAAAAACTATGGCTACACCTTC.

This clonotype has more than one count but fewer than ten. This chain joins TRBV5-6 and TRBJ1-1, with D possibly TRBD1 on 5 matching bases. Looked up from germline, CDR1 is SGHDT and CDR2 is YYEEEE. With 4 bases removed from V and 2 bases from J, the gap between germline ends came to 15 bases. This CDR3 spans 15 amino acids. CDR3 nucleotide sequence: TGTGCCAGCAGCCGGGACGGGGAACTTAACACTGAAGCTTTCTTT. Amino acids: CASSRDGELNTEAFF.

The chain uses TRBV24-1 and TRBJ2-3, with 7 bases identical to TRBD2. The V segment lost 10 bases and the J segment 3 bases; nucleotides outside the gene matches: 3. CDR1 and CDR2 from the germline V gene are KGHDR and SFDVKD. The CDR3 runs 12 residues. CDR3 sequence reads: CATQRGTDTQYF. CDR3 sequence (DNA): TGTGCCACTCAGCGGGGAACAGATACGCAGTATTTT.

The CDR3 bases are TGTGCCAGCAGCTTAGGGCACAGTCCCTTCTACGAGCAGTACTTC. This encodes CASSLGHSPFYEQYF. The V gene is TRBV13, the J gene TRBJ2-7, with no clear D. The CDR3 length is 15 residues. The germline CDR1 and CDR2 sequences are PRHDT and FYEKMQ (reference sequence). The V end was cut by 0 bases, the J end by 3 bases, with 12 bases between.

There are a few counts of this clonotype. The junction and the germline gene differ at one end; a read error may be behind it. The J gene is TRBJ2-2, the V gene TRBV20-1, with 9 bases aligning to TRBD2. The CDR3 covers 14 residues. The germline V gene has CDR1 DFQATT and CDR2 SNEGSKA (reference sequence). The CDR3, as DNA: TGCAGCCCAAAACGGCGGGGGGGCACCGGGGGGCTGTTTTTT. Its translation is CSPKRRGGTGGLFF.

The J gene is TRBJ1-2, the V gene TRBV25-1, with D uncertain. The ends were cut back, 3 bases at V and 2 bases at J, with 7 bases in the middle. CDR1 is MGHDK and CDR2 is SYGVNS in the germline V gene. This CDR3 region has 13 residues. The CDR3 region has the DNA TGTGCCAGCAGTGACTCACAGAACTATGGCTACACCTTC. It yields the protein CASSDSQNYGYTF.

This clonotype was detected many times. A single base separates this from a much larger clone, so it may be a read error. The genes are TRBV24-1 and TRBJ1-1, with TRBD1 as a possible D gene (5 bases). The CDR3 loop spans 13 amino acids. The germline gives CDR1 KGHDR, CDR2 SFDVKD. CDR3 residues: CATSERQGTEAVF. CDR3 nucleotides: TGTGCCACCAGTGAAAGACAAGGGACTGAAGCTGTCTTT.

This chain connects TRBV3-1 to TRBJ1-1; D not resolved. V was clipped by 1 base and J by 1 base, with 7 bases between them. Looked up from germline, CDR1 is LGHDT and CDR2 is YNNKEL (reference sequence). The CDR3 is made up of 14 amino acids. This chain's CDR3 is CASSQVAANTEAFF. CDR3 coding DNA: TGTGCCAGCAGCCAAGTCGCTGCGAACACTGAAGCTTTCTTT.

The J gene is TRBJ2-3, the V gene TRBV24-1, with TRBD2 as a possible D gene (5 bases). Trimming removed 5 bases at V and 2 bases at J, with 13 bases between. Germline V gene sequence: CDR1 KGHDR, CDR2 SFDVKD. The CDR3 runs 15 residues. The CDR3 protein is CATSARRRATDTQYF. The CDR3 DNA reads as TGTGCCACCAGTGCTAGGAGGCGGGCCACAGATACGCAGTATTTT.

This clonotype was counted many times. V gene TRBV6-2 or TRBV6-3 combines with J gene TRBJ1-6; a weak D match, TRBD1 (5 bases). The V end was cut by 1 base, the J end by 1 base, with 11 bases between. Per the germline V gene, CDR1 is MNHEY and CDR2 is SVGEGT. The CDR3 has 17 amino acids. CDR3 nucleotide sequence: TGTGCCAGCAGTTACTTGGGGCACGGGTCCTATAATTCACCCCTCCACTTT. Protein sequence: CASSYLGHGSYNSPLHF.

This clonotype was counted ten times or more. This rearrangement joins TRBV12-3 or TRBV12-4 to TRBJ1-5; 8 bases match TRBD1. Trimming took 1 base from V and 5 from J; bases not matched to a gene: 1. The length of the CDR3 is 14 residues. CDR3 DNA sequence: TGTGCCAGCAGTTTAGACAGGGGGGATCAGCCCCAGCATTTT. It is translated as CASSLDRGDQPQHF.

This clonotype was seen more than once but under ten times. The chain joins TRBV3-1 to TRBJ2-2, with D unresolved. Germline V gene data show CDR1 as LGHDT and CDR2 as YNNKEL (reference sequence). V shed 1 base and J shed 6 bases, with 12 bases lying between them. This CDR3 comprises 15 residues. The CDR3 DNA reads as TGTGCCAGCAGCCAAGGACTCAGGTCCTCCGGGGAGCTGTTTTTT. This codes for CASSQGLRSSGELFF.

Notes on this clonotype: A much larger clone sits a single nucleotide away, making a read error possible. The chain couples TRBV5-4 to TRBJ1-1; D unclear. The CDR3 contains 14 residues. Germline V gene lookup returns CDR1 SGHNT and CDR2 YYREEE (reference sequence). CDR3 protein: CASSFLEGSTEALF. DNA of the CDR3: TGTGCCAGCAGCTTTCTGGAGGGAAGTACTGAAGCTCTCTTT.

This clonotype was observed at least ten times. The V call is TRBV11-2, the J call TRBJ1-1, with 8 bases matching TRBD1. This CDR3 has 13 residues. The J segment lost 10 bases and the V segment lost 5 bases, leaving 9 bases of the junction unmatched. The germline CDR1 and CDR2 sequences are SGHAT and FQNNGV. The CDR3 loop reads CASSQDREIPAFF. DNA of the CDR3: TGTGCCAGCAGCCAGGACAGGGAGATTCCAGCTTTCTTT.

The rearrangement links TRBV2 to TRBJ1-5, with a possible D match to TRBD1 (5 bases). V was clipped by 6 bases and J by 6 bases, with 15 bases between them. The CDR3 is made up of 14 amino acids. Germline V gene data show CDR1 as SNHLY and CDR2 as FYNNEI. CDR3 nucleotides: TGTGCCAGCAGGGGGCAGAGCCTTACTCAGCCCCAGCATTTT. It codes for CASRGQSLTQPQHF.

This clonotype appeared a few times. The chain combines TRBV2 with TRBJ2-7; D uncertain. This CDR3 spans 10 amino acids. The V gene lost 7 bases and the J gene lost 6 bases, with 7 bases spanning the gap. In germline, CDR1 is SNHLY, CDR2 FYNNEI. CDR3 residues: CASMGFEQYF. The CDR3 region has the DNA TGTGCCAGCATGGGGTTCGAGCAGTACTTC. Full variable domain (missing parts from reference TRBV2 and TRBJ2-7): EPEVTQTPSHQVTQMGQEVILRCVPISNHLYFYWYRQILGQKVEFLVSFYNNEISEKSEIFDDQFSVERPDGSNFTLKIRSTKLEDSAMYFCASMGFEQYFGPGTRLTVT.

The chain uses TRBV2 and TRBJ2-6; D might be TRBD1 (5 bases). From germline, CDR1 is SNHLY and CDR2 FYNNEI. The germline V and J ends were trimmed by 3 bases and 2 bases, with 5 bases remaining between them. This CDR3 has 14 residues. The CDR3 protein is CASSDRAGANVLTF. The CDR3 DNA sequence: TGTGCCAGCAGTGACAGGGCTGGGGCCAACGTCCTGACTTTC.

This clonotype has ten or more counts. The chain joins TRBV20-1 to TRBJ2-1; perhaps TRBD2 as D (6 bases). The CDR3 totals 14 residues. Germline V lookup: CDR1 DFQATT, CDR2 SNEGSKA (reference sequence). V was pared by 5 bases and J by 2 bases, with 13 bases between. Here the CDR3 reads CSAAGRGAYNEQFF. DNA of the CDR3: TGCAGTGCTGCGGGGCGGGGAGCCTACAATGAGCAGTTCTTC.

V gene TRBV10-3 combines with J gene TRBJ1-1; D is undetermined. This CDR3 is 15 amino acids long. Germline V gene lookup returns CDR1 ENHRY and CDR2 SYGVKD. Trimming took off 5 bases at V and 5 bases at J, with 18 bases between the two ends. In DNA form, the CDR3 reads TGTGCCATCAGTCAGACCTTGGGAAGGGAAACTGAAGCTTTCTTT. It translates to CAISQTLGRETEAFF.

This sequence joins TRBV9 and TRBJ1-1, with D hard to call. Germline CDR1 reads SGDLS; CDR2 reads YYNGEE. The V and J ends lost 0 bases and 4 bases respectively, with 16 bases between them. The CDR3 sequence is 16 residues long. CDR3 DNA: TGTGCCAGCAGCGTAGGCCCCAACCCATGGGCCACTGAAGCTTTCTTT. It yields the protein CASSVGPNPWATEAFF.

At least ten counts were recorded for this clonotype. The chain couples TRBV6-1 to TRBJ2-7; D perhaps matches TRBD1 (5 bases). Germline V gives CDR1 MNHNS, CDR2 SASEGT. The CDR3 consists of 11 residues. Between the trimmed V and J ends, which lost 6 bases and 4 bases, there was a span of 7 bases. The CDR3 protein is CASRGEYEQYF. The CDR3 DNA follows: TGTGCCAGCAGAGGGGAATACGAGCAGTACTTC.

V and J are TRBV10-3 and TRBJ2-6, with D perhaps matching TRBD1 (6 bases). V lost 6 bases to trimming and J lost 1 base, with 10 bases between them. CDR1 and CDR2 from the germline V gene are ENHRY and SYGVKD. There are 15 residues in the CDR3. The chain's CDR3 is CAIRFRGSGANVLTF. The CDR3 coding sequence is TGTGCCATCAGGTTCAGGGGATCTGGGGCCAACGTCCTGACTTTC.

CDR3 in DNA: TGTGCCAGCAGTTACGGGGTTGAAGCTTTCTTT. Translating it yields CASSYGVEAFF. The rearrangement uses TRBV6-5 and TRBJ1-1; D not certain. Trimming removed 2 bases at V and 7 bases at J, with 5 bases between. Germline CDR1 and CDR2: MNHEY and SVGAGI. This CDR3 contains 11 residues.